Below are 18 T cell receptor beta chains sequenced from a single sample in a study of CD8+ T cells in alopecia areata. A panel of CD4, CD8alpha, NKG2D, NKG2ACE and other markers served to sort pooled cutaneous lymph node cells. After isolation, RNA underwent reverse transcription to generate cDNA as the sequencing template. Only in-frame clones appear in the TCRdb table, and some are missing; sequencing was by immunoSEQ multiplex PCR. This sample carries about 300,000 clones and no singletons, and 0.9% to 1.5% goes to the top ten. The sequenced material came from CD4+ T cells sorted from a lymph node. The receptors originated from a C3H/HeJ mouse with alopecia areata. This strain's MHC haplotype is H2-k.

As for this clone: Gene names follow the mouse nomenclature. The CDR3 end falls 4 residues outside the read, so it is completed with the germline J gene. V and J are TRBV5 and TRBJ2-1; 7 bases line up with TRBD2. The germline V gene has CDR1 LGHNA and CDR2 YNLKQL (reference sequence). The CDR3 loop spans 16 amino acids. Unmatched junction bases numbered 4, after V lost 0 bases and J lost 2 bases. CDR3 sequence: CASSQEWGVDYAEQFF. CDR3 bases read: TGTGCCAGCAGCCAAGAGTGGGGGGTTGACTATGCT.

This clone has more than one count but fewer than ten. Genes and germline come from the mouse. The CDR3 is cut off 4 residues early in the read; its end comes from the germline J gene. The identical CDR3 is also encoded by other nucleotide sequences in the sample. The rearrangement uses TRBV5 and TRBJ2-7; 11 nucleotides align to TRBD2. Germline V gene lookup returns CDR1 LGHNA and CDR2 YNLKQL (reference sequence). This CDR3 is 15 amino acids long. Trimming cost V 3 bases and J 0 bases; bases outside gene matches: 1. CDR3 protein: CASSQDWGDSYEQYF. The covered CDR3 bases are TGTGCCAGCAGCCAGGACTGGGGGGACTCCTAT.

Comment on this clone: The listed genes are named as in mouse. The covered CDR3 bases are TGTGCCAGCAGTGAACGGGTCAGGGACACA. This translates into CASSERVRDT. The CDR3 reads in full as CASSERVRDTEVFF. The chain recombines TRBV13-1 with TRBJ1-1, with a weak D call TRBD1 (5 bases). Read data end 4 residues before the CDR3 end; the end is taken from the germline J gene. V was clipped by 2 bases and J by 3 bases, with 11 bases between them. The CDR3 length is 14 residues. Looked up from germline, CDR1 is NSHNY and CDR2 is SYGAGN.

On this clone: These gene names are mouse names. Read coverage stops 4 residues before the CDR3 terminus; the germline J gene supplies the remainder. The sample holds other DNA sequences that translate to the same CDR3. This chain joins TRBV19 and TRBJ2-5, with TRBD1 matching over 7 bases. The V gene end was trimmed by 5 bases and the J gene end by 3 bases; junction bases not matched to a gene: 3. CDR3 length equals 13 residues. Germline assignment: CDR1 FNHDT and CDR2 SITEND (reference sequence). CDR3 bases read: TGTGCCAGCAGGAGGGACAGACAAGAC. Protein: CASRRDRQD. The complete CDR3 sequence is CASRRDRQDTQYF.

About this clone itself: Gene and germline names: mouse. CDR3 sequence: CASSRRNTGQLYF. The DNA read from the CDR3 is TGTGCCAGCAGCCGTAGAAACACCGGG. The rearrangement uses TRBV19 and TRBJ2-2; D uncertain. With the read ending 4 residues before the CDR3 end, the germline J gene is used to fill in that end. Trimming shortened V by 5 bases and J by 1 base, and 6 bases separated the two germline ends. Germline assignment: CDR1 FNHDT and CDR2 SITEND (reference sequence). The CDR3 is made up of 13 amino acids.

This clone was detected ten times or more. Mouse gene names and germline throughout. The read gets to within 4 residues of the CDR3 end, and the germline J gene fills in the rest. Other DNA sequences of this sample code for an identical CDR3. The chain carries TRBV17 and TRBJ1-2; D gene uncertain. The CDR3 spans 12 residues. V was clipped by 5 bases and J by 2 bases, with 6 bases between them. Per the germline V gene, CDR1 is MNHDT and CDR2 is YYDKIL. CDR3 sequence reads: CASSLQNSDYTF. CDR3 DNA (partial): TGTGCTAGCAGTCTACAGAACTCC.

This clone was seen only a few times. Mouse names are used for the genes. CDR3 bases read: TGTGCCAGCAGTCCACAAAGCTCCTAT. Encoded protein: CASSPQSSY. The whole CDR3 protein is CASSPQSSYEQYF. The chain couples TRBV13-3 to TRBJ2-7, with no clear D. The sequenced fragment ends 4 residues before the CDR3 boundary, so the rest is inferred from the germline J gene. Germline CDR1 reads NNHDY; CDR2 reads SYVADS. V was cut by 4 bases and J by 0 bases, with 8 bases left in between. The CDR3 consists of 13 residues.

This clone turned up a few times. Gene and germline names: mouse. Sequencing ends 3 residues short of the CDR3 end; the germline J gene provides the rest. In the same sample, other DNA sequences code for this CDR3. The chain links TRBV19 to TRBJ1-6; D perhaps matches TRBD1 (6 bases). TRBJ1-6 is known as an ORF, though its function is uncertain. The CDR3 spans 15 residues. The V gene's germline CDR1 is FNHDT and CDR2 SITEND (reference sequence). The V and J ends lost 2 bases and 3 bases respectively, with 9 bases between them. Partial CDR3 DNA: TGTGCCAGCAGTATCCGGGACAACTATAATTCGCCC. As protein: CASSIRDNYNSP. The CDR3, in full, reads CASSIRDNYNSPLYF.

This clone was seen a few times. These gene names are mouse names. The read gets to within 3 residues of the CDR3 end, and the germline J gene fills in the rest. This sequence joins TRBV19 and TRBJ1-6; D is unclear. TRBJ1-6 is sorted into the ORF group, with uncertain function. Germline V CDR1 and CDR2: FNHDT, SITEND (reference sequence). The V end lost 2 bases, the J end lost 5 bases, and 8 bases lay between the germline ends. This CDR3 contains 14 residues. The sequenced part of the CDR3 DNA is TGTGCCAGCAGTATGAACAAAAATAATTCGCCC. This sequence encodes CASSMNKNNSP. In full, the CDR3 is CASSMNKNNSPLYF.

Notes on this clone: Genes and germline come from the mouse. Partial CDR3 DNA: TGTGCCAGCAGCCAAAGGACTGGGGGGACAGAA. This translates into CASSQRTGGTE. The entire CDR3 is CASSQRTGGTETLYF. The genes are TRBV5 and TRBJ2-3, with 11 nucleotides matching TRBD2. The CDR3 end lies 4 residues beyond the end of the read and is filled in from the germline J gene. The CDR3 runs to 15 residues. Germline V gene sequence: CDR1 LGHNA, CDR2 YNLKQL (reference sequence). The trim removed 2 bases at V and 4 bases at J, leaving 2 bases unmatched.

This clone appeared a few times. Gene labels here are mouse ones. The read stops 4 residues short of the end of the CDR3; the missing end is completed from the germline J gene. Other DNA sequences in the sample encode the same CDR3. This rearrangement joins TRBV19 to TRBJ2-2, with D maybe TRBD2 (6 bases). The germline V and J ends were trimmed by 4 bases and 3 bases, with 7 bases remaining between them. The CDR3 runs to 13 residues. The V gene's germline CDR1 is FNHDT and CDR2 SITEND (reference sequence). CDR3 in amino acids: CASSRGDTGQLYF. The CDR3 bases that were read are TGTGCCAGCAGTCGGGGGGACACCGGG. Supplemented by reference TRBV19 and TRBJ2-2, the full variable domain reads GGIITQTPKFLIGQEGQKLTLKCQQNFNHDTMYWYRQDSGKGLRLIYYSITENDLQKGDLSEGYDASREKKSSFSLTVTSAQKNEMAVFLCASSRGDTGQLYFGEGSKLTVL.

Note on this clone: Gene names and germline refer to mouse. The read ends 4 residues before the CDR3 terminus; that terminus is restored from the germline J gene. The chain couples TRBV19 to TRBJ1-1; D might be TRBD1 (5 bases). The V and J ends lost 5 bases and 3 bases respectively, with 11 bases between them. CDR1 and CDR2 from the germline V gene are FNHDT and SITEND (reference sequence). This CDR3 spans 13 amino acids. The CDR3 region is CASSPLQDTEVFF. CDR3 bases read: TGTGCCAGCAGCCCCCTACAGGACACA.

A word on this clone: The listed genes are named as in mouse. With the read ending 4 residues before the CDR3 end, the germline J gene is used to fill in that end. This chain links TRBV13-1 with TRBJ1-2; a possible D gene is TRBD1 (5 bases). Germline CDR1 and CDR2: NSHNY and SYGAGN. The V end lost 2 bases, the J end lost 3 bases, and 8 bases lay between the germline ends. CDR3 size: 13 residues. The sequenced part of the CDR3 DNA is TGTGCCAGCAGTGAGCAGGGATACTCC. Translating gives CASSEQGYS. In full, the CDR3 is CASSEQGYSDYTF.

This clone turned up a few times. The genes and germline here are from mouse. With the read ending 4 residues before the CDR3 end, the germline J gene is used to fill in that end. Other nucleotide sequences in the sample specify the same CDR3. The rearrangement uses TRBV13-1 and TRBJ2-3, with 10 bases that match TRBD2. Unmatched junction bases numbered 2, after V lost 4 bases and J lost 0 bases. Germline V gene lookup returns CDR1 NSHNY and CDR2 SYGAGN. The CDR3 is 15 amino acids. The CDR3 DNA, read in part, is TGTGCCAGCAGTCCTGGGGGGGCTAGTGCAGAA. This encodes CASSPGGASAE. In full, the CDR3 is CASSPGGASAETLYF.

About this clone: Genes and germline are mouse. The CDR3 goes on 4 residues after the read ends, and that part is filled in from the germline J gene. The chain uses TRBV1 and TRBJ2-7; TRBD2 matches 7 bases. The CDR3 loop spans 15 amino acids. The V gene end was trimmed by 0 bases and the J gene end by 0 bases; junction bases not matched to a gene: 2. CDR1 and CDR2 (germline): NSQYPW, LRSPGD (reference sequence). The CDR3 bases that were read are TGCACCTGCAGTGCAGACTGGGGGATCTCCTAT. Protein: CTCSADWGISY. The CDR3 in its entirety is CTCSADWGISYEQYF.

Ten or more counts support this clone. Germline and genes here are mouse. Coverage ceases 4 residues before the CDR3 finishes, and the germline J gene fills in the end. The sample holds other DNA sequences that translate to the same CDR3. The V gene is TRBV1, the J gene TRBJ1-2, with 9 nucleotides matching TRBD1. Trimming at V came to 3 bases and at J to 2 bases, leaving 1 base not matched to a gene. The CDR3 has 14 amino acids. Germline values: CDR1 NSQYPW, CDR2 LRSPGD (reference sequence). The CDR3 region is CTCSAGTGNSDYTF. The sequenced CDR3 bases are TGCACCTGCAGTGCCGGGACAGGGAACTCC.

This clone was picked up a small number of times. The gene names here belong to mouse. The read halts 4 residues ahead of the CDR3 end, with the missing end drawn from the germline J gene. This chain links TRBV19 with TRBJ2-3; a weak D match, TRBD1 (5 bases). V lost 2 bases, J lost 2 bases, and 12 bases lay in between. This CDR3 comprises 15 residues. Germline CDR1 is FNHDT and CDR2 is SITEND (reference sequence). CDR3 sequence: CASSMVRGDAETLYF. The CDR3 bases that were read are TGTGCCAGCAGTATGGTTAGGGGTGATGCAGAA.

This clone came up a few times. Any gene name here is a mouse gene name. Read coverage stops 4 residues before the CDR3 terminus; the germline J gene supplies the remainder. V usage is TRBV5 and J usage is TRBJ2-2; TRBD1 might be the D (6 bases). The CDR3 has 15 amino acids. Germline lookup yields CDR1 LGHNA and CDR2 YNLKQL (reference sequence). The germline V and J ends were trimmed by 2 bases and 4 bases, with 11 bases remaining between them. The covered CDR3 bases are TGTGCCAGCAGCCAAAACAGGGAAGGCACCGGG. Residues: CASSQNREGTG. The whole CDR3 is CASSQNREGTGQLYF.